This record covers a single T cell receptor beta chain. Its antigen is not known. In TCRdb, the RACE reads were re-called with MiXCR into one record per CDR3 protein. The sample yields around 180,000 distinct CDR3 sequences, almost 30% seen once. These data belong to a study of human T cells and chemical hapten exposure. Study details: The upper back received 0.01% DPC by patch testing, with results read at 6 days. Findings of the study overall: TCRs at a frequency above 1 in 1000 stayed unchanged with DPC sensitization.

Germline lookup yields CDR1 DFQATT and CDR2 SNEGSKA (reference sequence). The ends lost 0 bases at V and 5 bases at J; junction bases unmatched: 9. This CDR3 region has 15 residues. Time point: pre-sensitization, week 0. Treatment specified: therapeutic diphenylcyclopropenone sensitization with weekly scalp DPC. Staff drew blood before applying each patch test. The donor pool consisted of alopecia patients aged 18 to 70 years, considered suitable for DPC. The sequence derives from a woman in her 30s with alopecia areata. Some clones in this sample may be carry-over from other donors' samples. The chain recombines TRBV20-1 with TRBJ2-5, with 7 bases that match TRBD2. The sample was whole blood, taken in connection with sensitization to the hapten diphenylcyclopropenone (DPC). The CDR3 sequence is CSARDGREVRETQYF. DNA for the CDR3: TGCAGTGCTAGAGATGGACGGGAGGTTAGGGAGACCCAGTACTTC.